This T cell receptor beta chain was found in a study of T-cell reconstitution after alpha-beta-depleted transplantation in children. Preparing the TCRbeta library involved the use of unique molecular identifiers. One entry per CDR3 protein results from TCRdb running MiXCR on the PCR reads. The sample carries 350,000 to 400,000 distinct CDR3 sequences, about a fifth recorded once. Germline V gene lookup returns CDR1 SGHDN and CDR2 FVKESK. Trimming removed 1 base at V and 16 bases at J, with 14 bases between. The CDR3 is 12 amino acids. The sample in question was PBMCs from the stem cell graft donor, obtained from the stem cell graft. The chain recombines TRBV14 with TRBJ2-1, with D uncertain. The TCR originated in a human donor who donated a stem cell graft to a child with acute myeloid leukemia. For the CDR3, the DNA is TGTGCCAGCAGCCAAGGGAGTGTTCGGTTTTTCTTC. Translating gives CASSQGSVRFFF.